This T cell receptor (beta chain) derives from a study of T cell repertoires in cytomegalovirus infection (dated by TCRdb to the late 2010s). Regarding the research as a whole: Recently identified HLA-C-restricted CMV epitopes, whose presentation resists viral immunomodulation, were targeted by peptide stimulations together with well-studied HLA-B-restricted epitopes. Because public TCR beta signatures pointed to carriage of CMV infection together with the matching HLA type, the HLA type of each donor mattered for the analysis. Findings and caveats that apply to the study as a whole: The ex vivo response was dominated by HLA-C-restricted CMV-specific TCR beta clonotypes, which also provided the single most frequent clonotype in two of eight donors. In both this cohort and an independent cohort of 352 donors, the cumulative frequency of public TCR beta family members distinguished carriers of CMV infection plus the relevant HLA type.

To note about this clonotype: Which antigen it targets is not known. Per-nucleotide qualities are absent, and no much larger clonotype sits a single base away.

The sequencer listed for this sample is Illumina HiSeq 1500. TCRdb applied fastp at Q25 and MiXCR to the public reads, then kept only in-frame beta chains. Records with the same CDR3 protein are collapsed into one entry carrying the most frequent genes and DNA. The sample yields roughly 340,000 distinct CDR3 sequences; 29% were counted once. Around 18% of the sample goes to the ten largest clones. In the paper's terms, the treatment or condition label means: in vitro stimulation with specific CMV peptide epitopes to enrich CMV-specific T cells. The CDR3 runs 15 residues from the cysteine to the phenylalanine. Solely the CDR3 DNA is kept, with 45 bases framed from the first base. V is trimmed back by 0 bases and J by 17 bases, and the junction contains 10 bases that no gene match accounts for. CDR1 MNHNS and CDR2 SASEGT were looked up in the germline V gene.

The sequenced sample was cultured PBMCs, obtained from culture after CMV antigen stimulation. The TCR was taken from a human donor in good health (CMV status not recorded). Some clones in this sample may be carry-over from other donors' samples. The chain uses TRBV6-1 and TRBJ1-6; 10 bases in the middle match TRBD1. The sequence in DNA is TGTGCCAGCAGTGAAGCAGGGACAGGGGAGTTTAGGGTCCACTTT. The translation is CASSEAGTGEFRVHF.